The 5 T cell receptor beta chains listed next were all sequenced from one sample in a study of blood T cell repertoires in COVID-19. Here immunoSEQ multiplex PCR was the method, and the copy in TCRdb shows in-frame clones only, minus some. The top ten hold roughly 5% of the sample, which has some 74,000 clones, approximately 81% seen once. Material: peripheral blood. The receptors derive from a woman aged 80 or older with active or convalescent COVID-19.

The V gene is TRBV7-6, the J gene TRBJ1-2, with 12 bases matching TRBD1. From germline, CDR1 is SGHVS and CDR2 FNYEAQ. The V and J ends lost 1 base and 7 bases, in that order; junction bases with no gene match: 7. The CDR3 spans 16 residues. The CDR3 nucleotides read TGTGCCAGCAGCTTAGGCCCGGGACAGGGGGCGCTTGGCTACACCTTC. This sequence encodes CASSLGPGQGALGYTF.

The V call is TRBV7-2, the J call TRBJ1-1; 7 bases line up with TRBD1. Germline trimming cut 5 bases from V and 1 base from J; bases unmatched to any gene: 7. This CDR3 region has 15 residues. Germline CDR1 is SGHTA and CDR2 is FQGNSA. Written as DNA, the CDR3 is TGTGCCAGCAGCCGCGCTACAGGGGCGAACACTGAAGCTTTCTTT. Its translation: CASSRATGANTEAFF.

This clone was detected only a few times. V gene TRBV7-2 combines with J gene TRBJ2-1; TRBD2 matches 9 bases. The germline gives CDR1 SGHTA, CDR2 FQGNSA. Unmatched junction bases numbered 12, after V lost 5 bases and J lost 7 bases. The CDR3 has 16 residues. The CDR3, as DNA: TGTGCCAGCAGCCCCTCCAGGGGAGCGGGAGGTAATGAGCAGTTCTTC. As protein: CASSPSRGAGGNEQFF.

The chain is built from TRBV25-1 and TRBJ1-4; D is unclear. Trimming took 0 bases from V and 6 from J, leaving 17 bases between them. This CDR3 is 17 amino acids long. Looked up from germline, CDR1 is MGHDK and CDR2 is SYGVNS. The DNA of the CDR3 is TGTGCCAGCAGTGAATATGCCGGACGGGGAGCCGATGAAAAACTGTTTTTT. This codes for CASSEYAGRGADEKLFF.

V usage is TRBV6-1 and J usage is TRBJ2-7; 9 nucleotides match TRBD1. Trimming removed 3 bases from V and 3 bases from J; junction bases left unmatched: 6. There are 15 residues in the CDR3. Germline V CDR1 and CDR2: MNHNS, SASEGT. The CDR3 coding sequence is TGTGCCAGCAGTGACGGAGGGACAGGGAACTACGAGCAGTACTTC. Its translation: CASSDGGTGNYEQYF.